This T cell receptor beta chain came from a study of glioma-infiltrating T cells after dendritic cell vaccination. Study-wide background: Monocyte-derived dendritic cells, cultured 7 to 8 days with IL-4 and GM-CSF, were pulsed with autologous tumor lysate. Dendritic cell vaccine was injected intradermally three times, biweekly. Study conclusions and caveats: Higher pretreatment TIL content predicted longer progression-free time and survival.

TCRB CDR3 was amplified from 2 ug genomic DNA or less. TCRdb's copy holds only in-frame clones and misses some; the assay was immunoSEQ multiplex PCR. The sample shows more than 75,000 clones, over 80% of them seen only once. Time point noted: after dendritic cell vaccination, including at tumor progression/relapse. The CDR3 is 12 residues long. V lost 5 bases to trimming and J lost 12 bases; unmatched junction nucleotides: 6. Germline V gene data show CDR1 as SGHTA and CDR2 as FQGNSA. A few counts support this clone. Its antigen is as yet unknown. This sequence originates from a human donor with glioblastoma. The sequenced sample was blood, obtained after dendritic cell vaccination. This chain joins TRBV7-2 and TRBJ1-2, with TRBD1 matching over 10 bases. The CDR3 nucleotides read TGTGCCAGCAGCATTGGGGACAGGGGACACACCTTC. This codes for CASSIGDRGHTF.